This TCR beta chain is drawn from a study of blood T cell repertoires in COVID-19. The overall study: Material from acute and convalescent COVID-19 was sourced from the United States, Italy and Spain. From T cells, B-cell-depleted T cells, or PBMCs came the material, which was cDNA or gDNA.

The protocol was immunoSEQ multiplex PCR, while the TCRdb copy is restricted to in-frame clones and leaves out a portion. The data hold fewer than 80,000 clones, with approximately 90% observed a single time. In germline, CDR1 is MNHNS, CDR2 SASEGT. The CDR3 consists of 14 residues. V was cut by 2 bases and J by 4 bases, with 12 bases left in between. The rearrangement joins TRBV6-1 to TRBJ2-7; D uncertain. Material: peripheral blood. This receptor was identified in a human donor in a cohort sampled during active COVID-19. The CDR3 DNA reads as TGTGCCAGCAGTGAACCAACTCCCCGTTACGAGCAGTACTTC. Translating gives CASSEPTPRYEQYF.